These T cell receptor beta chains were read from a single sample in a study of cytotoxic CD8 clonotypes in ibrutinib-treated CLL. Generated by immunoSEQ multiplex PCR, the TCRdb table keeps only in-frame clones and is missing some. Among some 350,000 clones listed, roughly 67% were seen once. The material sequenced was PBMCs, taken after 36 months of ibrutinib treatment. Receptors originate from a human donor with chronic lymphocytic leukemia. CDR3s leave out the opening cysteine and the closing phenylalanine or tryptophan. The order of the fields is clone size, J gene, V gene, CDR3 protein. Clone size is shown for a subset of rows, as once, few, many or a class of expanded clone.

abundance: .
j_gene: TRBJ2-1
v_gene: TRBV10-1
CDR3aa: ASSNRNYNEQF

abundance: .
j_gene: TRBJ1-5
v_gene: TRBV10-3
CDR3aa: AISEGFQPQH

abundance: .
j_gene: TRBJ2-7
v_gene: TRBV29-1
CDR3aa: SVEMDSPYEQY

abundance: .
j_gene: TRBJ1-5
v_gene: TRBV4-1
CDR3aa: ASSQDVRGNQPQH

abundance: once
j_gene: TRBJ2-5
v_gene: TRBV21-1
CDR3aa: ASSAGPLKETQY

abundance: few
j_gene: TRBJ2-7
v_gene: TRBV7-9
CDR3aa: ASSLSRGYEQY

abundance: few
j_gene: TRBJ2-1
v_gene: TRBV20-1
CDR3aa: SGLPYNEQF

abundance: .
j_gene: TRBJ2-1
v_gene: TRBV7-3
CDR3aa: ASSFRRRGDEQF

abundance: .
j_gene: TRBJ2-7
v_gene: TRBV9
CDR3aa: ASSTRQNEQY

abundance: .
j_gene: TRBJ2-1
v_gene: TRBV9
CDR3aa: ASSVLAGAYNEQF

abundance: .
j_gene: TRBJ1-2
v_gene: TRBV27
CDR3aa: ASRNAGRPYGYT

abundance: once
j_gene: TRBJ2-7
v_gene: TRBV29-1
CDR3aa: SVGGVPYEQY

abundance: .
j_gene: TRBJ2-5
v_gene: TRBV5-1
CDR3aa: ASSLAGQQETQY

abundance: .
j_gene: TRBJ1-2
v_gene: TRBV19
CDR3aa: ASTRWGNYGYT

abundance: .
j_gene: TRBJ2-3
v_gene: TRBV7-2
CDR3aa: ASSSAFKRGDTQY

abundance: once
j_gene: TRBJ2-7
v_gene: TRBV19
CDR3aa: ASRRESTTYEQY

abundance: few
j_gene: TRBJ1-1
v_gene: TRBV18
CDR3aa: ASSPTGQGSTEAF

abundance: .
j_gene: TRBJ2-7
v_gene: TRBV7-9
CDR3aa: ASSPLVGRSYEQY

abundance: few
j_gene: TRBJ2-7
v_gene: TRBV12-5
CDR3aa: ASGLGTGDGYEQY

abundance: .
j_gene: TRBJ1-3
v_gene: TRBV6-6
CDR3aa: ASRSSGNTIY

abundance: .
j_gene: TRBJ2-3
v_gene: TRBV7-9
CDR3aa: ASSLRRGQGADTQY

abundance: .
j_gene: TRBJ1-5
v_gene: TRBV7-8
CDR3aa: ASSWQGGYSNQPQH

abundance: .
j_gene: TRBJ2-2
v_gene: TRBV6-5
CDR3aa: ASRGTRGHRELF

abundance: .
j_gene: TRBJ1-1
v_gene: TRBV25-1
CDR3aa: ASRTTGGSTEAF

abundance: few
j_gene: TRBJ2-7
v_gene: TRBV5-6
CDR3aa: ASSEGLANPYEQY

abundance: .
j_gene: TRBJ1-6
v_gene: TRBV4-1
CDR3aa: ASSQEGLGDRAVH

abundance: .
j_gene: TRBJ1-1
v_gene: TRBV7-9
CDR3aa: ASRQGNTEAF

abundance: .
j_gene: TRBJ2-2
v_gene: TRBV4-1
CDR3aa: ASAGVVGSGELF

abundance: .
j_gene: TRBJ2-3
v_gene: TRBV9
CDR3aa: ASSEPGLATDTQY

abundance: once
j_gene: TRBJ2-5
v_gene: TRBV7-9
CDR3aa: ASSSPSGGALETQY